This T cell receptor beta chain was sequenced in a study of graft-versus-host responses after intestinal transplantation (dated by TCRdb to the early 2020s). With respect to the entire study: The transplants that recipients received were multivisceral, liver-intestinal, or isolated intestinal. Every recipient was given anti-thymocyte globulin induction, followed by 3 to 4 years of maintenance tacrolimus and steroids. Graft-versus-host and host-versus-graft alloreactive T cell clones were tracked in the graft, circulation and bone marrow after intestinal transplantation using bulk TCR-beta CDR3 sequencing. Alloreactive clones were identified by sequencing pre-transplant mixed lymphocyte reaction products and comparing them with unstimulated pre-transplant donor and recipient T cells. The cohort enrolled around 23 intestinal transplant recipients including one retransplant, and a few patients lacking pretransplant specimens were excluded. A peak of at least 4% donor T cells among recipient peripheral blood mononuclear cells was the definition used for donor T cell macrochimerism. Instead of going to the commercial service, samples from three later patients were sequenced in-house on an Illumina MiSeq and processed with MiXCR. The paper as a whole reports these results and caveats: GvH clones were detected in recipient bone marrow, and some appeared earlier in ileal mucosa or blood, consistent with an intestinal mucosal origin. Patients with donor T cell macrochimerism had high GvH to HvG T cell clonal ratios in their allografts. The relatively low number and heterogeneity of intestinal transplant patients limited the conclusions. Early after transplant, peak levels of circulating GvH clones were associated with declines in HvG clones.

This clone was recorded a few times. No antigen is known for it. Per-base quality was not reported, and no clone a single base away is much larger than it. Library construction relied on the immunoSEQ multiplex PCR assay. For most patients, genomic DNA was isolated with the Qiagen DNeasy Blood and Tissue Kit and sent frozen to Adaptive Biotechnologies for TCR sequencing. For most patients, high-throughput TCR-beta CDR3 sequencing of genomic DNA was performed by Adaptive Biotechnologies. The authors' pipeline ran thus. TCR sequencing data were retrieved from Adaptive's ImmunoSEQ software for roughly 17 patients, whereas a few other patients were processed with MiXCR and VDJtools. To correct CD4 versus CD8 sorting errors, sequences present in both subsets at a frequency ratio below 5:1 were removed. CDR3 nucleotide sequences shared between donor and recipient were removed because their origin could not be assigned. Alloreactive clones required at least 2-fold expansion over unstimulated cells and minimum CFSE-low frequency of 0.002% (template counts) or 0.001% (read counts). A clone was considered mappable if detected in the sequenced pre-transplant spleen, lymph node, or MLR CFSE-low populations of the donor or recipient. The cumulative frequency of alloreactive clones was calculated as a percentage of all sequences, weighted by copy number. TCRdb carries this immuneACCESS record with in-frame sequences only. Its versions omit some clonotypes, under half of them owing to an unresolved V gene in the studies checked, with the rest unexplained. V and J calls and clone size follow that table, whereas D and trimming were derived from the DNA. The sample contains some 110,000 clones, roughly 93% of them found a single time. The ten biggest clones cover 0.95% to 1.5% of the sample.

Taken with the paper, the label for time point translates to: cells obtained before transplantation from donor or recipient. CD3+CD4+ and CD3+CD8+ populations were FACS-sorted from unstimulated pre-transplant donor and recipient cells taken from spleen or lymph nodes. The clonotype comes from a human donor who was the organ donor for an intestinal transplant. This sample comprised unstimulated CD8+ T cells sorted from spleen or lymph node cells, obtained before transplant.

The sequenced DNA: TGTGCCAGCAGCTGGCAATCTGGAAACACCATATATTTT. It is translated as CASSWQSGNTIYF. The chain is encoded by TRBV5-6 joined to TRBJ1-3; no confident D gene assignment can be made. Inclusive of the bounding cysteine and phenylalanine, the CDR3 is 13 residues long. Here the CDR3 DNA is all that survives: 39 bases in frame from base 1. The trim is 3 bases for V and 1 base for J, with a gap of 5 bases between the germline ends. Looking up the germline V gene yields CDR1 SGHDT and CDR2 YYEEEE.